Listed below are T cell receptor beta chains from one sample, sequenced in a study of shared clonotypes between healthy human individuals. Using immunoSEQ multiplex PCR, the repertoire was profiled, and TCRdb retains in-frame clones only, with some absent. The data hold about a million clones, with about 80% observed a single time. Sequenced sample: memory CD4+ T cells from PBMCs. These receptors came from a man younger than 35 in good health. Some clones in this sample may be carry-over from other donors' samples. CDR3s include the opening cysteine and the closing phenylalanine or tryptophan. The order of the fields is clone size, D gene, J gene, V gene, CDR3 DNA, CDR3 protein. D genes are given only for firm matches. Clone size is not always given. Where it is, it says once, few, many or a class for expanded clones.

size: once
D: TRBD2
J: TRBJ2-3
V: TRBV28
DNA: TGTGCCAGCGGGCCTAGCGGGAGGCCCACAGATACGCAGTATTTT
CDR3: CASGPSGRPTDTQYF

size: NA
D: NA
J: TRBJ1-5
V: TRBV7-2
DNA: TGTGCCAGCAGCCCCTCGGCCAATCAGCCCCAGCATTTT
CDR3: CASSPSANQPQHF

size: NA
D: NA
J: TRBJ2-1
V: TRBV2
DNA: TGTGCCAGCAGGGCCGACCATGAGCAGTTCTTC
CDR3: CASRADHEQFF

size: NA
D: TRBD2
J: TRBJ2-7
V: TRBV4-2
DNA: TGTGCCAGCAGCCCCCGGGGACTAGCGGGAACCGTCGATGAGCAGTACTTC
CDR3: CASSPRGLAGTVDEQYF

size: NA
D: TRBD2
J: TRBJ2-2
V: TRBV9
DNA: TGTGCCAGCAGCCTGGCAGCTAGCGGGAGGGACCTCACCGGGGAGCTGTTTTTT
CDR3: CASSLAASGRDLTGELFF

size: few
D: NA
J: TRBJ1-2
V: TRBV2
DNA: TGTGCCAGCAGTGAATCCGCCCAATACTATGGCTACACCTTC
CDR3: CASSESAQYYGYTF

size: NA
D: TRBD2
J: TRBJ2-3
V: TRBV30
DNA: TGTGCCTGGAGTACAGGGGCGGGAGGGGAAGCAGATACGCAGTATTTT
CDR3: CAWSTGAGGEADTQYF

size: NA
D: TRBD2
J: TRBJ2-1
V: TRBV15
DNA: TGTGCCACCAGCGGTTTTGGCGGGAGGTTCTACAATGAGCAGTTCTTC
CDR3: CATSGFGGRFYNEQFF

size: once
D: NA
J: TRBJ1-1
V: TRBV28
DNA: TGTGCCAGCAGTACGGGGGACGGCACCTACCGGATGAACACTGAAGCTTTCTTT
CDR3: CASSTGDGTYRMNTEAFF

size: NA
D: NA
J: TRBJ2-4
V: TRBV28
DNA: TGTGCCAGCACTGAAGGCGGACAGGGAGGGAACATTCAGTACTTC
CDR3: CASTEGGQGGNIQYF

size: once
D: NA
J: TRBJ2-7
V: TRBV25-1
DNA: TGTGCCAGCAGTGTGGGGGGTTTCCCCTACGAGCAGTACTTC
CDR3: CASSVGGFPYEQYF

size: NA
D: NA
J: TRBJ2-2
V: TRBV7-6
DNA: TGTGCCAGCAGCCTTAGACTCACCGGGGAGCTGTTTTTT
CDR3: CASSLRLTGELFF

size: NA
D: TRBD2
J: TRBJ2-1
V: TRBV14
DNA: TGTGCCAGCAGCCAATGGGAGGGCAATGAGCAGTTCTTC
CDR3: CASSQWEGNEQFF